This TCR beta chain was sequenced in a study of blood T cell repertoires in COVID-19. CDR1 and CDR2 (germline): LGHDT, YNNKEL (reference sequence). The CDR3 is 13 residues long. This clone was picked up a small number of times. A read error may account for a junction end that differs from germline. Profiled with immunoSEQ multiplex PCR; TCRdb holds only in-frame clones, not every one. Of approximately 200,000 clones detected, roughly four fifths appear once; the ten largest clones hold approximately 7.6%. The sample comprised PBMCs or T cells enriched from blood (not recorded which). The clonotype comes from a man aged 35 to 55 who had recovered from COVID-19. This chain connects TRBV3-1 (or the pseudogene TRBV3-2) to TRBJ1-2, with 7 bases aligning to TRBD1. The CDR3 sequence: CATSTTGDLGYTF. Here the CDR3 DNA reads TGTGCCACCAGCACCACAGGGGACTTGGGCTACACCTTC.